This T cell receptor beta chain was profiled in a study of glioma-infiltrating T cells after dendritic cell vaccination. The repertoire was sequenced with immunoSEQ multiplex PCR; TCRdb's copy has only in-frame clones and lacks some. The sample shows 80,000 to 100,000 clones, about 79% of them seen only once. The starting material was blood, obtained before dendritic cell vaccination. This receptor was identified in a human donor with glioblastoma.

The CDR3 DNA follows: TGTGCCAGCAGTGAACCGGGACAGGTCTCTGGCTACACCTTC. Translation: CASSEPGQVSGYTF. This chain uses TRBV25-1 with TRBJ1-2; the match to TRBD1 covers 8 bases. Per germline, CDR1 MGHDK and CDR2 SYGVNS. This CDR3 comprises 14 residues. V lost 2 bases, J lost 7 bases, and 6 bases stayed unmatched.